Reported below is one T cell receptor (beta chain). In the source study's methods: Reference gene primer amplification in the assay estimated nucleated cell counts. The table came from immunoSEQ multiplex PCR; TCRdb's copy has only in-frame clones and leaves some out. That table is the source of V, J and clone size, and D and trimming were worked out from the DNA. The table has about 170,000 clones, around four fifths seen once. The sample originates from a study of blood T cell repertoires in COVID-19. The TCR sequence derives from a woman aged 45-59 years in a cohort exposed to, infected with or recovered from COVID-19 (not recorded which). Sequencing input: PBMCs or T cells enriched from blood (not recorded which).

The CDR3 loop reads CASRPRVGSGGADTQYF. The CDR3 DNA sequence: TGTGCCAGCAGACCCCGAGTGGGTAGCGGGGGGGCGGATACGCAGTATTTT. This chain joins TRBV7-9 and TRBJ2-3; 11 positions agree with TRBD2. V was clipped by 6 bases and J by 6 bases; unmatched bases: 14. CDR1 is SEHNR and CDR2 is FQNEAQ in the germline V gene (reference sequence). CDR3 length: 17 residues.